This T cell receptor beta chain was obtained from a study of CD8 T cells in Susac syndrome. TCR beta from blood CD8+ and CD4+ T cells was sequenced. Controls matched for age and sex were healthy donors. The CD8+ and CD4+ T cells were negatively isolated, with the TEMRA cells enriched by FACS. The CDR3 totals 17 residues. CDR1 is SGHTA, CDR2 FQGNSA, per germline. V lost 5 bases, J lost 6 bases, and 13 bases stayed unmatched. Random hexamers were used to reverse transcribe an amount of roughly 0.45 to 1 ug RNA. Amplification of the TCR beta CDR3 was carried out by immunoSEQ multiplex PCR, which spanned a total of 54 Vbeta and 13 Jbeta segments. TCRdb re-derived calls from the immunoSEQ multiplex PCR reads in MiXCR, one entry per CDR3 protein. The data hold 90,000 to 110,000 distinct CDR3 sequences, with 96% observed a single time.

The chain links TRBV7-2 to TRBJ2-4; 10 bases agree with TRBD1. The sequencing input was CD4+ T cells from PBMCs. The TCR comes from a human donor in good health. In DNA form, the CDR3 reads TGTGCCAGCAGCCTCCCCCCCGGGACAGGGGAGGGAAACATTCAGTACTTC. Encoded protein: CASSLPPGTGEGNIQYF.